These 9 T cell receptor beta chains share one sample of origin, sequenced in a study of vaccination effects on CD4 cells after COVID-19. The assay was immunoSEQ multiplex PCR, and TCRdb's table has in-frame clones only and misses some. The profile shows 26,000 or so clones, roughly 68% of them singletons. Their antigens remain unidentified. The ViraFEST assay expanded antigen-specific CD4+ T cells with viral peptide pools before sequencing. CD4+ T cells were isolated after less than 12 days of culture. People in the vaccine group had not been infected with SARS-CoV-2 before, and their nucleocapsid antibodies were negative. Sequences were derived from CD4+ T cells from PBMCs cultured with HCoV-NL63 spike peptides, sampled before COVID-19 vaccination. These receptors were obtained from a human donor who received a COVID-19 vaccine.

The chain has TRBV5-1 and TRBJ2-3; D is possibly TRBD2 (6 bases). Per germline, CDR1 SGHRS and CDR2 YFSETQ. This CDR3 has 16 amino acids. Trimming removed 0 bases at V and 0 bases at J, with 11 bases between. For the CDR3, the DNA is TGCGCCAGCAGCTTGGGGGTTAGCGGTAGCACAGATACGCAGTATTTT. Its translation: CASSLGVSGSTDTQYF.

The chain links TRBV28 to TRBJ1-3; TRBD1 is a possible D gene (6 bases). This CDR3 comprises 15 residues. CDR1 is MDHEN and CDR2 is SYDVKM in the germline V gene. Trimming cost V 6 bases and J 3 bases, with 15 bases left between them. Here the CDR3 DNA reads TGTGCCAGCAGCGGACAGAGGGCTGGTGGAAACACCATATATTTT. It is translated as CASSGQRAGGNTIYF.

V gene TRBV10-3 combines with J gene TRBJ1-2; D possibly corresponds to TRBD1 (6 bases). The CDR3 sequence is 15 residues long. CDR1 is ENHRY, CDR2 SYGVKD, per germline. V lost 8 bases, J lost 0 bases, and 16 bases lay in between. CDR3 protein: CAIGLPGQTNYGYTF. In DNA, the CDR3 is TGTGCCATCGGTCTTCCTGGACAGACTAACTATGGCTACACCTTC.

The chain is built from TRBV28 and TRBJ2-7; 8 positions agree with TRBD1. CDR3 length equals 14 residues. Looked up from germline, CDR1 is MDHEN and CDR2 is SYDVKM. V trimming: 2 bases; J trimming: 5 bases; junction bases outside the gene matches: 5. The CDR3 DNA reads TGTGCCAGCAGTTTAGGTGGCAGGGGGCACGAGCAGTACTTC. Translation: CASSLGGRGHEQYF.

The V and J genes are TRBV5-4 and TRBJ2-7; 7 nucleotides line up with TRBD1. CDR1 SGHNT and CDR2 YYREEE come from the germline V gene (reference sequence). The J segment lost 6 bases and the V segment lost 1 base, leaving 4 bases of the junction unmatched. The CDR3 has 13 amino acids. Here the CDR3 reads CASSLTGAVEQYF. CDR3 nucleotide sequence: TGTGCCAGCAGCTTGACAGGGGCGGTCGAGCAGTACTTC.

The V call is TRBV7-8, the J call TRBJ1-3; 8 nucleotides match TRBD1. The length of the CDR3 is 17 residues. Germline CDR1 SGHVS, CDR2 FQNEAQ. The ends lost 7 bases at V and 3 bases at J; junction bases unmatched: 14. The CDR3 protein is CASTSRYDRGGGNTIYF. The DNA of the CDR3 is TGTGCCAGCACCTCCCGCTACGACAGGGGCGGTGGAAACACCATATATTTT.

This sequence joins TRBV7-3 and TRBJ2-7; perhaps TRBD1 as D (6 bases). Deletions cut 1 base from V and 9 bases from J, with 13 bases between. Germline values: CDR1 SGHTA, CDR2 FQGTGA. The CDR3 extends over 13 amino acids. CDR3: CASSLNSDSGQYF. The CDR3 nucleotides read TGTGCCAGCAGCTTAAACTCGGACAGCGGGCAGTACTTC.

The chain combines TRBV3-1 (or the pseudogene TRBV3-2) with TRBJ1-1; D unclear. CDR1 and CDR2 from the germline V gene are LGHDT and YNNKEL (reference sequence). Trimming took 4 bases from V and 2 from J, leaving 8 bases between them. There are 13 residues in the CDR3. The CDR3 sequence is CASSPHSNTEAFF. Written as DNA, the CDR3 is TGTGCCAGCAGCCCACATTCTAACACTGAAGCTTTCTTT.

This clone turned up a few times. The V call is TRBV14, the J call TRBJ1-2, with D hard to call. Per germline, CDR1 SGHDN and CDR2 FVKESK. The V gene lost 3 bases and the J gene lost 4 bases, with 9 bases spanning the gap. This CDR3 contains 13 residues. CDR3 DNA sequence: TGTGCCAGCAGCCACCTGGACCTCTATGGCTACACCTTC. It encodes CASSHLDLYGYTF.